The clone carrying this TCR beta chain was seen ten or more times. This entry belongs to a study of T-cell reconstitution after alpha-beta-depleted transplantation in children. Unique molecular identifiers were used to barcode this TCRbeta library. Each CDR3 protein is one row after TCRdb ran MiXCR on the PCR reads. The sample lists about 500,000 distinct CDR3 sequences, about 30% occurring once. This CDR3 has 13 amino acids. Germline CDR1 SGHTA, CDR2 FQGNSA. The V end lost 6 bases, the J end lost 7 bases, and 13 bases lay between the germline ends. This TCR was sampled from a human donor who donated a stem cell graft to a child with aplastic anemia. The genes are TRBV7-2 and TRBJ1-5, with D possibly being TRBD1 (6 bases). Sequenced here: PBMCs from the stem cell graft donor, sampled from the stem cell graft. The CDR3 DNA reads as TGTGCCAGCAGTTTACAGGGAGGCCAGCCCCAGCATTTT. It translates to CASSLQGGQPQHF.